This entry features one T cell receptor beta chain sequence. The data are from a study of T-cell memory formation after mild COVID-19. TCRdb passed the 5' RACE reads through MiXCR, listing each CDR3 protein once. The table has roughly 450,000 distinct CDR3 sequences, 18% seen once. The CDR3 consists of 16 residues. Germline V lookup: CDR1 SEHNR, CDR2 FQNEAQ (reference sequence). Trimming at V came to 4 bases and at J to 2 bases, leaving 6 bases not matched to a gene. Sequenced: PBMCs or a T cell subset sorted from them (not recorded which). The sequence came from an adult woman who had mild COVID-19 (a few samples of this study predate the infection). Cell type and time point are not known. The chain couples TRBV7-9 to TRBJ2-7, with 12 bases that match TRBD2. The CDR3 region is CASSSRLAGAPYEQYF. CDR3 bases: TGTGCCAGCAGCTCGAGACTAGCGGGGGCCCCCTACGAGCAGTACTTC.